This is a list of T cell receptor beta chains from one sample in a study of shared clonotypes between healthy human individuals. Only in-frame clones appear in the TCRdb table, and some are missing; sequencing was by immunoSEQ multiplex PCR. The data hold over 2 million clones, with about 95% observed a single time. Sequencing was done on a sample of naive CD4+ T cells sorted from blood. The source is a man between 18 and 35 years old in good health. The CDR3 runs from the conserved cysteine through the conserved F or W. Fields, in order: CDR3 protein, CDR3 DNA, D gene, V gene, J gene, clone size. A D gene is named only where the DNA matches it firmly. Rows may omit the clone size; those that give it use once, few, many or a size class.

CAWSVAGGNQPQHF	TGTGCCTGGAGTGTAGCGGGGGGAAATCAGCCCCAGCATTTT	.	TRBV30	TRBJ1-5	.
CSVEDRWDGGYTF	TGCAGCGTTGAAGATCGGTGGGACGGCGGCTACACCTTC	.	TRBV29-1	TRBJ1-2	.
CATTLRGQSGNTIYF	TGTGCCACCACTCTTAGGGGGCAATCTGGAAACACCATATATTTT	TRBD1	TRBV7-2	TRBJ1-3	.
CASSVTAGVQETQYF	TGTGCCAGTAGTGTGACGGCGGGGGTTCAAGAGACCCAGTACTTC	TRBD2	TRBV19	TRBJ2-5	.
CASSFSGGPGYEQYF	TGTGCCAGCAGTTTTAGCGGGGGGCCTGGGTACGAGCAGTACTTC	TRBD2	TRBV6-5	TRBJ2-7	.
CAVQGIDYGYTF	TGTGCCGTACAGGGTATCGACTATGGCTACACCTTC	.	TRBV10-3	TRBJ1-2	once
CASPGQGGTGELFF	TGTGCCTCTCCGGGACAGGGGGGAACCGGGGAGCTGTTTTTT	TRBD1	TRBV30	TRBJ2-2	.
CAISGTLLTDNEQFF	TGTGCCATCAGTGGGACTCTGTTAACGGACAATGAGCAGTTCTTC	.	TRBV10-3	TRBJ2-1	.
CASTRTGGFYNSPLHF	TGTGCCAGCACCCGGACAGGGGGCTTCTATAATTCACCCCTCCACTTT	TRBD1	TRBV2	TRBJ1-6	.
CASSLTGGGEQYF	TGCGCCAGCAGCTTGACCGGGGGTGGCGAGCAGTACTTC	.	TRBV5-1	TRBJ2-7	.
CASSARQGASYQTQYF	TGTGCCAGCAGCGCCAGACAGGGGGCCTCCTATCAGACCCAGTACTTC	TRBD1	TRBV9	TRBJ2-5	.
CASSLHKVAGDPQETQYF	TGCGCCAGCAGCTTGCATAAGGTAGCGGGGGATCCCCAAGAGACCCAGTACTTC	TRBD2	TRBV5-1	TRBJ2-5	.
CASSTYSPGHLNYEQYF	TGTGCCAGCAGTACGTACTCTCCGGGACACCTCAACTACGAGCAGTACTTC	.	TRBV27	TRBJ2-7	once
CASSATVASNQPQHF	TGTGCCAGCTCTGCTACGGTAGCCAGCAATCAGCCCCAGCATTTT	.	TRBV18	TRBJ1-5	.
CASRGGADTQYF	TGTGCCAGTAGGGGGGGGGCAGATACGCAGTATTTT	TRBD2	TRBV19	TRBJ2-3	.
CASSFVSGPEVQYF	TGCGCCAGCAGCTTCGTATCGGGCCCGGAGGTGCAGTACTTC	.	TRBV5-1	TRBJ2-7	.
CASIWDSGSTGELFF	TGCGCCAGCATATGGGACTCAGGTAGCACCGGGGAGCTGTTTTTT	.	TRBV5-1	TRBJ2-2	.
CAIHGTGLNTEAFF	TGTGCCATCCACGGTACAGGGTTGAACACTGAAGCTTTCTTT	.	TRBV6-5	TRBJ1-1	.
CASSLAIPDTGELFF	TGCGCCAGCAGCTTGGCTATCCCAGACACCGGGGAGCTGTTTTTT	.	TRBV5-1	TRBJ2-2	once
CASSPPKGGENTIYF	TGTGCCAGCTCACCTCCGAAGGGGGGCGAAAACACCATATATTTT	.	TRBV18	TRBJ1-3	.
CASRNGQNTGELFF	TGTGCCAGCAGGAACGGACAGAACACCGGGGAGCTGTTTTTT	.	TRBV6-5	TRBJ2-2	.
CASSTDRGNQPQHF	TGTGCCAGTAGCACGGACAGGGGCAATCAGCCCCAGCATTTT	TRBD1	TRBV19	TRBJ1-5	.
CSVVIGNEQFF	TGCAGCGTTGTAATTGGAAATGAGCAGTTCTTC	.	TRBV29-1	TRBJ2-1	.
CASSSQGTPNTEAFF	TGTGCCAGCAGCTCGCAGGGGACTCCGAACACTGAAGCTTTCTTT	.	TRBV7-8	TRBJ1-1	.
CASSYTLAGGTEAFF	TGTGCCAGCAGTTACACTTTGGCAGGGGGGACTGAAGCTTTCTTT	TRBD1	TRBV6-5	TRBJ1-1	.
CASSFGQSNQPQHF	TGTGCCAGCAGCTTCGGCCAGAGCAATCAGCCCCAGCATTTT	.	TRBV5-8	TRBJ1-5	few
CASRLAKVGTDTQYF	TGTGCCAGCAGACTGGCAAAGGTTGGGACAGATACGCAGTATTTT	.	TRBV6-1	TRBJ2-3	once
CAISREGEQRGYTF	TGTGCCATCAGCCGGGAGGGGGAGCAGCGGGGCTACACCTTC	.	TRBV10-3	TRBJ1-2	.
CASSFIDTGELFF	TGTGCCAGCAGCTTTATTGACACCGGGGAGCTGTTTTTT	.	TRBV11-3	TRBJ2-2	.
CARLTYQPNTGELFF	TGTGCCCGACTGACGTACCAACCGAACACCGGGGAGCTGTTTTTT	.	TRBV10-3	TRBJ2-2	.
CASSRGGGNYEQYF	TGTGCCAGCAGTCGGGGGGGTGGAAACTACGAGCAGTACTTC	TRBD2	TRBV7-2	TRBJ2-7	.
CAWSGGANTGELFF	TGTGCCTGGAGTGGGGGCGCGAACACCGGGGAGCTGTTTTTT	.	TRBV30	TRBJ2-2	.
CATAPGQKNTGELFF	TGTGCCACCGCCCCGGGACAGAAGAACACCGGGGAGCTGTTTTTT	TRBD1	TRBV10-3	TRBJ2-2	.
CASSLTLGAGPYEQYF	TGCGCCAGCAGCCTTACCCTGGGGGCGGGACCCTACGAGCAGTACTTC	.	TRBV5-1	TRBJ2-7	.
CASSPPGTSGSTDTQYF	TGTGCCAGCTCACCACCGGGGACTAGCGGGAGCACAGATACGCAGTATTTT	TRBD2	TRBV18	TRBJ2-3	.
CASSDEGASGTGELFF	TGTGCCAGCAGTGACGAGGGGGCCTCAGGCACCGGGGAGCTGTTTTTT	TRBD1	TRBV2	TRBJ2-2	.
CAISEGGTEYEQYF	TGTGCCATCAGTGAGGGTGGGACAGAATACGAGCAGTACTTC	TRBD1	TRBV10-3	TRBJ2-7	.
CAWNGLDKEKAGANVLTF	TGTGCCTGGAACGGTTTAGACAAGGAAAAGGCAGGGGCCAACGTCCTGACTTTC	.	TRBV30	TRBJ2-6	.
CASSQTRGTEAFF	TGCGCCAGCAGCCAAACCCGGGGCACTGAAGCTTTCTTT	.	TRBV4-1	TRBJ1-1	.
CASSAPDREGGYTF	TGTGCCAGCAGTGCCCCGGACAGAGAGGGTGGCTACACCTTC	.	TRBV2	TRBJ1-2	.
CASSHLTANTEAFF	TGCGCCAGCAGCCACCTGACAGCGAACACTGAAGCTTTCTTT	.	TRBV4-3	TRBJ1-1	.
CASSNVGGDYGYTF	TGTGCCAGTAGTAACGTCGGCGGTGACTATGGCTACACCTTC	.	TRBV19	TRBJ1-2	.
CASSLEAGPTGVQYF	TGTGCCAGCAGCTTAGAAGCGGGACCGACAGGGGTTCAGTACTTC	.	TRBV11-2	TRBJ2-4	.
CASRRRGQGFEQYF	TGTGCCAGCAGACGCCGGGGACAGGGGTTCGAGCAGTACTTC	TRBD1	TRBV6-5	TRBJ2-7	.
CASIQRASNEQFF	TGTGCCAGTATCCAAAGAGCGTCTAATGAGCAGTTCTTC	.	TRBV19	TRBJ2-1	.
CASSVTSGNHNEQFF	TGTGCCAGCAGCGTAACGAGCGGGAATCACAATGAGCAGTTCTTC	TRBD2	TRBV9	TRBJ2-1	.
CSALGSPGGTYNEQFF	TGCAGCGCGTTGGGGTCTCCGGGGGGAACCTACAATGAGCAGTTCTTC	TRBD2	TRBV29-1	TRBJ2-1	.
CATIRDRGNYNEQFF	TGTGCCACGATCAGGGACAGGGGAAATTACAATGAGCAGTTCTTC	TRBD1	TRBV10-3	TRBJ2-1	.
CASSPDPGSNSRGSNQPQHF	TGTGCCAGCTCCCCAGATCCCGGATCTAATTCGAGAGGTAGCAATCAGCCCCAGCATTTT	.	TRBV18	TRBJ1-5	.
CAISESPGNYGYTF	TGTGCCATCAGTGAGTCTCCAGGTAACTATGGCTACACCTTC	.	TRBV10-3	TRBJ1-2	.
CASSLRQGWGYEQYF	TGTGCCAGCAGTTTAAGGCAGGGGTGGGGCTACGAGCAGTACTTC	.	TRBV27	TRBJ2-7	.
CASSPNGNTDTQYF	TGTGCCAGCAGCCCCAACGGAAACACAGATACGCAGTATTTT	.	TRBV9	TRBJ2-3	.
CASSLGTGAGYGYTF	TGTGCCAGCAGCCTCGGGACAGGGGCAGGGTATGGCTACACCTTC	TRBD1	TRBV7-2	TRBJ1-2	.
CATSRGLSNQPQHF	TGTGCCACCTCCCGGGGGCTTAGCAATCAGCCCCAGCATTTT	.	TRBV10-3	TRBJ1-5	.